This T cell receptor beta chain was profiled in a study of blood T cell repertoires in COVID-19. The overall study: Donors in the United States, Italy and Spain gave samples during acute or convalescent COVID-19. The analysed material was cDNA or gDNA that came from T cells, B-cell-depleted T cells, or PBMCs.

The CDR3 length is 17 residues. Trimming left V 1 base short and J 0 bases short, with 14 bases between. The germline CDR1 and CDR2 sequences are SGDLS and YYNGEE. The method was immunoSEQ multiplex PCR; TCRdb's version includes in-frame clones alone and lacks a portion of them. The top ten hold approximately 10% of the sample, which has roughly 200,000 clones, around 81% seen once. Patients at the Seattle site were enrolled during active infection and followed longitudinally. This TCR was recovered from a middle-aged woman with COVID-19, enrolled during active disease. The chain couples TRBV9 to TRBJ2-1; D is possibly TRBD1 (6 bases). Sample: peripheral blood. This CDR3 is CASSVRPDRSSYNEQFF. The CDR3, as DNA: TGTGCCAGCAGCGTACGACCAGACAGGAGCTCCTACAATGAGCAGTTCTTC.